This TCR beta chain was sequenced in a study of blood T cell repertoires in COVID-19. Study at large: Some COVID-19 samples were acute and others convalescent; all came from the United States, Italy and Spain. In each case, the material was cDNA or gDNA derived from T cells, B-cell-depleted T cells, or PBMCs.

CDR3 length equals 14 residues. Deletions cut 0 bases from V and 4 bases from J, with 9 bases between. Germline V gene lookup returns CDR1 MNHEY and CDR2 SMNVEV (reference sequence). Authors' processing steps: Estimation of nucleated cell counts relied on the amplification of reference gene primers. Clones were sequenced by immunoSEQ multiplex PCR, and TCRdb holds only the in-frame ones, with some missing. The V and J calls and the clone size are those of that table, but D and trimming were determined from the DNA. Here the sample spans 200,000 to 250,000 clones, 70% to 90% being singletons. The V gene is TRBV27, the J gene TRBJ1-1; maybe TRBD1 (6 bases). The sequence derives from a man between 18 and 35 years old with active or convalescent COVID-19. The sequenced material came from peripheral blood. CDR3 protein: CASSLSLGGTEAFF. In DNA, the CDR3 is TGTGCCAGCAGTTTATCCCTAGGGGGCACTGAAGCTTTCTTT.